A single sample is the source of the 30 T cell receptor beta chains below, sequenced in a study of shared clonotypes between healthy human individuals. Only CD45RO-negative cells positively selected for CCR7 counted as naive CD8 cells, so terminally differentiated effector memory CD45RA+ cells were excluded. The protocol was immunoSEQ multiplex PCR, while the TCRdb copy is restricted to in-frame clones and leaves out a portion. Here the sample spans about 680,000 clones, about 91% being singletons. The sequencing sample was made of naive CD8+ T cells sorted from blood. The source is a man younger than 40 in good health.

This clone was seen a few times. The rearrangement uses TRBV10-1 and TRBJ2-7; 8 bases fit TRBD1. The trim removed 4 bases at V and 4 bases at J, leaving 9 bases unmatched. CDR1 and CDR2 from the germline V gene are WNHNN and SYGVQD (reference sequence). The CDR3 covers 15 residues. The CDR3 DNA reads TGCGCCAGCAGTGTTCGGACAGGGAAGTCGTACGAGCAGTACTTC. It codes for CASSVRTGKSYEQYF.

This rearrangement joins TRBV7-9 to TRBJ2-7; 8 bases align to TRBD1. Germline V gene sequence: CDR1 SEHNR, CDR2 FQNEAQ (reference sequence). This CDR3 comprises 15 residues. Trimming removed 5 bases from V and 6 bases from J; junction bases left unmatched: 12. CDR3 sequence: CASSVDRGESSEQYF. CDR3 bases: TGTGCCAGCAGCGTAGACAGGGGAGAAAGTTCCGAGCAGTACTTC.

This chain links TRBV12-5 with TRBJ2-3; no definite D call. Trimming left V 1 base short and J 2 bases short, with 4 bases between. Germline V CDR1 and CDR2: LGHNT, FRNRAP. This CDR3 contains 13 residues. CDR3 DNA sequence: TGTGCTAGTGGTTTGGGGGTCACAGATACGCAGTATTTT. This translates into CASGLGVTDTQYF.

The CDR3: CASSFDRGRGYGYTF. CDR3 sequence (DNA): TGTGCCAGCAGTTTTGACAGGGGGAGGGGATATGGCTACACCTTC. The genes are TRBV7-9 and TRBJ1-2, with 9 bases identical to TRBD1. J gave up 5 bases and V 6 bases, and 10 bases lay outside the gene matches. This CDR3 comprises 15 residues. Germline CDR1 and CDR2: SEHNR and FQNEAQ (reference sequence).

This rearrangement joins TRBV27 to TRBJ2-2; 8 bases are shared with TRBD1. The CDR3 totals 14 residues. CDR1 and CDR2 from the germline V gene are MNHEY and SMNVEV (reference sequence). The V and J ends lost 2 bases and 6 bases, in that order; junction bases with no gene match: 2. As DNA, the CDR3 is TGTGCCAGCAGTTTAGGGGACAGGTCCGGGGAGCTGTTTTTT. Protein: CASSLGDRSGELFF.

The chain couples TRBV21-1 to TRBJ1-5; TRBD1 is taken as the D call from the table, unchecked against the DNA. TRBV21-1 has pseudogene status. This CDR3 spans 13 amino acids. The DNA of the CDR3 is TGTGCCAGACAGGGGAAAGAGGATCAGCCCCAGCATTTT. It specifies CARQGKEDQPQHF.

This clone has only one observation. V and J are TRBV7-2 and TRBJ2-5; 7 nucleotides line up with TRBD1. In germline, CDR1 is SGHTA, CDR2 FQGNSA. The J segment lost 5 bases and the V segment lost 8 bases, leaving 11 bases of the junction unmatched. This CDR3 has 14 amino acids. CDR3 loop: CASDPNTGVETQYF. The CDR3 DNA reads as TGTGCCAGCGACCCCAACACAGGGGTGGAGACCCAGTACTTC.

This sequence joins TRBV27 and TRBJ2-7; D ambiguous. Between the trimmed V and J ends, which lost 6 bases and 2 bases, there was a span of 11 bases. CDR1 is MNHEY and CDR2 is SMNVEV in the germline V gene (reference sequence). CDR3 length: 13 amino acids. CDR3 DNA: TGTGCCAGCAGAATTGGGTTCGCCTACGAGCAGTACTTC. Translated, it gives CASRIGFAYEQYF.

The sample holds a few counts of this clone. Other DNA sequences in the sample encode the same CDR3. The gene calls are TRBV27 and TRBJ2-7, with TRBD2 as a possible D gene (7 bases). Trimming pared 4 bases from V and 2 bases from J, leaving 12 bases between. CDR1 MNHEY and CDR2 SMNVEV come from the germline V gene (reference sequence). This CDR3 comprises 14 residues. DNA for the CDR3: TGTGCCAGCAGTTGGGGGGGCGCGACCTACGAGCAGTACTTC. This translates into CASSWGGATYEQYF.

This clone was seen only once. The chain uses TRBV27 and TRBJ2-5, with TRBD2 matching 9 bases. CDR3 length: 16 residues. Germline V gene sequence: CDR1 MNHEY, CDR2 SMNVEV (reference sequence). V shed 2 bases, J shed 3 bases, and the junction held 7 bases outside the gene matches. The CDR3 coding sequence is TGTGCCAGCAGTTTACAGGGAGTAGCGGGAGAAGAGACCCAGTACTTC. It codes for CASSLQGVAGEETQYF.

V usage is TRBV6-1 and J usage is TRBJ1-1; 10 positions agree with TRBD1. This CDR3 region has 16 residues. The germline CDR1 and CDR2 sequences are MNHNS and SASEGT. Losses at the gene ends were 3 bases for V and 3 bases for J; bases not matched to a gene: 7. CDR3 in amino acids: CASSDPRQGAHTEAFF. As DNA, the CDR3 is TGTGCCAGCAGTGACCCGAGACAGGGGGCTCACACTGAAGCTTTCTTT.

The rearrangement uses TRBV28 and TRBJ1-5; possible D gene TRBD1, 6 bases. Trimming removed 6 bases at V and 3 bases at J, with 12 bases between. The V gene's germline CDR1 is MDHEN and CDR2 SYDVKM. The CDR3 loop spans 14 amino acids. The CDR3 region has the DNA TGTGCCAGCAGCCCGGACAGACCCAATCAGCCCCAGCATTTT. Its translation is CASSPDRPNQPQHF. The variable domain in full, completed from reference TRBV28 and TRBJ1-5, reads DVKVTQSSRYLVKRTGEKVFLECVQDMDHENMFWYRQDPGLGLRLIYFSYDVKMKEKGDIPEGYSVSREKKERFSLILESASTNQTSMYLCASSPDRPNQPQHFGDGTRLSIL.

This clone was counted between two and nine times. The same CDR3 also results from other DNA sequences found in this sample. This chain joins TRBV30 and TRBJ1-5; unclear D gene. Between the trimmed V and J ends, which lost 1 base and 2 bases, there was a span of 9 bases. Germline V lookup: CDR1 GTSNPN, CDR2 SVGIG (reference sequence). This CDR3 region has 14 residues. CDR3 DNA: TGTGCCTGGAGTGAGGCAAGGGGCAATCAGCCCCAGCATTTT. This sequence encodes CAWSEARGNQPQHF.

The V and J genes are TRBV2 and TRBJ2-7, with 7 bases that match TRBD2. V gave up 6 bases and J gave up 5 bases; unmatched junction bases: 4. The CDR3 covers 12 residues. Per germline, CDR1 SNHLY and CDR2 FYNNEI. The CDR3 region is CASRLASHEQYF. CDR3 sequence (DNA): TGTGCCAGCAGACTAGCGTCCCACGAGCAGTACTTC.

In its sample, this clone was seen once. The chain joins TRBV14 to TRBJ1-2; 9 bases are a match to TRBD1. The junction had 5 bases not matched to a gene; V was cut back by 1 base and J by 8 bases. This CDR3 has 14 amino acids. Germline V gives CDR1 SGHDN, CDR2 FVKESK. The CDR3 DNA is TGTGCCAGCAGCCAAGTCGGGACAGGGCGAGGCTACACCTTC. This sequence encodes CASSQVGTGRGYTF.

The chain is built from TRBV29-1 and TRBJ2-7; D uncertain. This CDR3 has 12 residues. The germline gives CDR1 SQVTM, CDR2 ANQGSEA. Trimming removed 1 base at V and 2 bases at J, with 6 bases between. The CDR3: CSVEGLAYEQYF. As DNA, the CDR3 is TGCAGCGTTGAAGGTCTAGCCTACGAGCAGTACTTC.

The gene calls are TRBV11-2 and TRBJ2-3, with D perhaps matching TRBD1 (6 bases). Trimming removed 1 base from V and 5 bases from J, with 16 bases in between. Germline V gene lookup returns CDR1 SGHAT and CDR2 FQNNGV. The CDR3 has 16 residues. In DNA form, the CDR3 reads TGTGCCAGCAGCTTAGGGTCCAGTGCAGGGGAAGATACGCAGTATTTT. It translates to CASSLGSSAGEDTQYF.

The rearrangement uses TRBV9 and TRBJ2-1; the D gene is possibly TRBD2 (6 bases). Per the germline V gene, CDR1 is SGDLS and CDR2 is YYNGEE. Trimming took 0 bases from V and 7 from J, leaving 17 bases between them. CDR3 length: 16 amino acids. The CDR3 reads CASSVAFTGESNEQFF. In DNA, the CDR3 is TGTGCCAGCAGCGTAGCTTTTACGGGAGAGTCGAATGAGCAGTTCTTC. Full variable domain (rest looked up from reference TRBV9 and TRBJ2-1): DSGVTQTPKHLITATGQRVTLRCSPRSGDLSVYWYQQSLDQGLQFLIQYYNGEERAKGNILERFSAQQFPDLHSELNLSSLELGDSALYFCASSVAFTGESNEQFFGPGTRLTVL.

The rearrangement links TRBV6-5 to TRBJ1-2; TRBD1 might be the D (5 bases). Trimming pared 8 bases from V and 7 bases from J, leaving 17 bases between. This CDR3 is 13 amino acids long. The germline CDR1 and CDR2 sequences are MNHEY and SVGAGI. CDR3 DNA sequence: TGTGCCAGCTCCCTCAGCCCGGGGGGTGGCTACACCTTC. Amino acids: CASSLSPGGGYTF.

V gene TRBV15 combines with J gene TRBJ2-7; the match to TRBD2 covers 8 bases. The CDR3 totals 15 residues. Looked up from germline, CDR1 is LNHNV and CDR2 is YYDKDF (reference sequence). The trim removed 0 bases at V and 11 bases at J, leaving 12 bases unmatched. The CDR3 sequence: CATSRDRNSGMGEYF. CDR3 in DNA: TGTGCCACCAGCAGAGATAGAAATAGCGGGATGGGCGAGTACTTC.

The chain has TRBV28 and TRBJ2-7; D unresolved. Germline CDR1 and CDR2: MDHEN and SYDVKM. V was cut by 6 bases and J by 9 bases, with 21 bases left in between. The CDR3 is 14 residues long. CDR3: CASSPGPLYYGQYF. CDR3 DNA: TGTGCCAGCAGCCCCGGGCCACTATACTATGGGCAGTACTTC.

The chain links TRBV4-1 to TRBJ2-2; tentative D call: TRBD2 (6 bases). The CDR3 extends over 17 amino acids. Germline V lookup: CDR1 MGHRA, CDR2 YSYEKL. V lost 4 bases to trimming and J lost 6 bases, with 21 bases between them. The CDR3 nucleotides read TGCGCCAGCAGCCCGATCGGAGCGGGTGGAGGTGCCGGGGAGCTGTTTTTT. It translates to CASSPIGAGGGAGELFF.

The chain couples TRBV28 to TRBJ2-2; 14 bases are shared with TRBD2. V was clipped by 4 bases and J by 5 bases; unmatched bases: 6. Germline lookup yields CDR1 MDHEN and CDR2 SYDVKM. The CDR3 is 17 amino acids. The CDR3 nucleotides read TGTGCCAGCAGTTCGGGACTAGCGGGAGAATGGACCGGGGAGCTGTTTTTT. Its protein is CASSSGLAGEWTGELFF.

The chain is built from TRBV15 and TRBJ2-5; 9 bases are a match to TRBD2. This CDR3 is 18 amino acids long. The V gene's germline CDR1 is LNHNV and CDR2 YYDKDF (reference sequence). V was clipped by 3 bases and J by 7 bases; unmatched bases: 18. CDR3 nucleotides: TGTGCCACCAGCAGGGTTGGTGTGGCGGGAGGGCCGCAGTTGACCCAGTACTTC. Translating gives CATSRVGVAGGPQLTQYF.

The chain uses TRBV7-8 and TRBJ2-2, with D maybe TRBD2 (6 bases). Germline V CDR1 and CDR2: SGHVS, FQNEAQ. This CDR3 is built from 15 residues. Trimming shortened V by 8 bases and J by 1 base, and 14 bases separated the two germline ends. The CDR3 bases are TGTGCCAGCGAATCCTCGCGGGGGAACACCGGGGAGCTGTTTTTT. It codes for CASESSRGNTGELFF.

The CDR3 here is CASSLAGPRYEQYF. DNA of the CDR3: TGTGCCAGCAGTTTGGCGGGACCCCGCTACGAGCAGTACTTC. The rearrangement links TRBV27 to TRBJ2-7; a possible D gene is TRBD2 (6 bases). The CDR3 extends over 14 amino acids. Germline assignment: CDR1 MNHEY and CDR2 SMNVEV (reference sequence). Trimming stripped 3 bases from V and 3 bases from J, with 12 bases between.

The chain combines TRBV5-1 with TRBJ2-7; 12 positions match TRBD1. CDR1 and CDR2 from the germline V gene are SGHRS and YFSETQ. This CDR3 has 15 residues. Germline trimming cut 4 bases from V and 2 bases from J; bases unmatched to any gene: 4. The CDR3 DNA is TGCGCCAGCAGCCTCGGGACAGGGGGCCCCTACGAGCAGTACTTC. Translation: CASSLGTGGPYEQYF.

This clone was counted a few times. This chain joins TRBV11-2 and TRBJ1-4; D gene ambiguous. Germline V gives CDR1 SGHAT, CDR2 FQNNGV. Trimming took off 1 base at V and 8 bases at J, with 8 bases between the two ends. There are 13 residues in the CDR3. The DNA of the CDR3 is TGTGCCAGCAGCTTAGGGGCGGGGGAAAAACTGTTTTTT. Translating gives CASSLGAGEKLFF.

V and J are TRBV27 and TRBJ1-2; D perhaps matches TRBD1 (5 bases). The length of the CDR3 is 16 residues. Deletions cut 0 bases from V and 4 bases from J, with 15 bases between. Germline CDR1 reads MNHEY; CDR2 reads SMNVEV (reference sequence). The CDR3 protein is CASSLSFPGIIYGYTF. The CDR3 nucleotides read TGTGCCAGCAGTTTATCGTTTCCAGGGATAATCTATGGCTACACCTTC.

This chain connects TRBV13 to TRBJ2-3, with D uncertain. Trimming took off 2 bases at V and 2 bases at J, with 8 bases between the two ends. This CDR3 is 14 amino acids long. Looked up from germline, CDR1 is PRHDT and CDR2 is FYEKMQ (reference sequence). In DNA, the CDR3 is TGTGCCAGCAGCTTATCGGATTCCACAGATACGCAGTATTTT. Encoded protein: CASSLSDSTDTQYF.